This TCR beta chain came from a study of CD8 T cells in ankylosing spondylitis. Study results and caveats: One TCR beta motif, made up of 7 or 8 highly homologous variants, appeared characteristic of ankylosing spondylitis blood.

Points on this clonotype: Antigen unknown.

5'-RACE, quantitative and with molecular barcodes, yielded the TCR beta libraries. TCRdb recomputed calls from the 5' RACE reads with MiXCR, one row per CDR3 protein. The table has under 550,000 distinct CDR3 sequences, more than 25% seen once. V was pared by 0 bases and J by 6 bases, with 15 bases between. Looked up from germline, CDR1 is ENHRY and CDR2 is SYGVKD. The CDR3 is 16 residues long. Sequencing was done on a sample of blood, either unsorted or a sorted T cell fraction (not recorded which). This TCR was recovered from a male donor with ankylosing spondylitis. This rearrangement joins TRBV10-3 to TRBJ2-1; D assignment may be TRBD1 or TRBD2 (5 bases each). CDR3 region: CAISESVGERVNEQFF. DNA for the CDR3: TGTGCCATCAGTGAGTCGGTGGGGGAGAGGGTCAATGAGCAGTTCTTC.